This TCR beta chain was obtained from a study of T cells in Graves' hyperthyroidism and ophthalmopathy (dated by TCRdb to between 2019 and 2020). About the investigation overall: Peripheral blood was sampled at the time of initial diagnosis, prior to any treatment. To identify TCR V-J signatures that set the groups apart, the researchers used a discovery cohort of about a hundred patients, made up of 43 with Graves' ophthalmopathy and 57 with stable Graves' hyperthyroidism. Prospective prediction of ophthalmopathy was tested in an independent validation cohort of 18 to 20 hyperthyroidism patients and 17 patients who later progressed to ophthalmopathy. The 100 or so discovery patients were randomly split 7:3 into training and test sets. In addition, the study compared T-cell repertoires in thyroid tissue and in blood from over 5 Graves' hyperthyroidism patients. After blood sampling, hyperthyroidism patients were treated with methimazole at a starting dose of 30 mg daily, and ophthalmopathy patients were treated with high-dose intravenous methylprednisolone. The paper reports TCR Vbeta CDR3 sequencing of some 140 peripheral blood samples: 43 ophthalmopathy, about 75 hyperthyroidism and approximately 17 progressor patients. Findings and caveats that apply to the study as a whole: In validation, the model predicted progression to ophthalmopathy a median of around six months before onset, with around 70% sensitivity and around 76% specificity. Most expanded thyroid clonotypes (frequency above 0.001) were also detected in blood, suggesting blood repertoires may reflect thyroid immune responses. A 13 V-J signature model separated ophthalmopathy from stable hyperthyroidism, with roughly 88% sensitivity and 81% to 82% specificity in cross-validation and 80%/75% in testing. No statistical method was used to fix the sample size in advance, and group allocation was not hidden from the investigators.

Stable Graves' hyperthyroidism was defined as the absence of progression to ophthalmopathy over 18 months of follow-up. Hyperthyroidism patients were aged 18 to 65 years and newly diagnosed, with disease duration of less than 2 months. Any patient with an uncontrolled infection, another autoimmune disease, pregnancy or lactation was excluded. Clinical symptoms, serum thyroxine and TRAb, thyroid ultrasound, and orbital computed tomography formed the basis for the diagnoses. PBMCs were separated from over 9 ml of fresh peripheral blood using Ficoll-Paque density gradient centrifugation. Total RNA was extracted with Trizol reagent, and quality was checked on an Agilent 2100 Bioanalyzer. The CDR3 holds 11 amino acids from the cysteine to the phenylalanine. The retained sequence is limited to the CDR3, 33 bases, with the frame set at the first base. Per the germline V gene, ENHRY is the CDR1 and SYGVKD is the CDR2. V loses 11 bases of germline sequence and J loses 6 bases, and the interval between the two ends is 13 bases.

Amplification of TCR beta CDR3 regions was carried out from RNA transcripts. A first-round RT-PCR of the TCR CDR3 used the HTBI primer set with the Qiagen OneStep RT-PCR kit. A second multiplex PCR round built the libraries, followed by size selection and purification. Sequencing of the libraries was done on an Illumina HiSeq2000 using paired-end 100 bp reads. Processing in the source paper ran as follows. SOAPnuke was used to process the raw data, throwing out any read that contained adapters or uncalled bases, had a mean Phred below 15, or lacked an exact constant-primer or identifier match. High-quality paired reads were merged using COPE v1.2.5, and each unique nucleotide sequence was defined as a clonotype. MiTCR v1.1 was used to align clonotypes to the IMGT TRBV, TRBD and TRBJ reference segments. Only V-J combinations with frequency above 0.0001, covering about 99% of repertoires, were analysed. A TCS score was defined as the ratio between F50 (clonal expansion) and ExV (chaos), using BLOSUM62-based TCRdist between CDR3 peptides within each V-J. Welch's t-statistics and random forest reduced around 510 V-J features to under 15, which were used in a naive Bayes classifier (R e1071). TCRdb trimmed public reads at Q25 via fastp, called clones via MiXCR and kept in-frame beta chains. Rows with a matching CDR3 protein are joined into one entry that keeps the most common DNA and genes. The authors' filters were not applied to this entry. The sample records roughly 740,000 distinct CDR3 sequences, approximately 16% of which are singletons. The ten largest clones take up 8.4% of the sample.

Note on this clonotype: Its antigen remains undetermined. No much larger clone is present one base from it, and per-base qualities are unavailable.

The sequenced sample was blood. The chain joins TRBV10-3 to TRBJ1-2; the D gene assignment is ambiguous. This receptor was obtained from a man aged 18 to 35 with Graves' hyperthyroidism. The nucleotides are TGTGCCTCCTCGGAGGACGATGGCTACACCTTC. This is translated as CASSEDDGYTF.